Each of the 20 T cell receptor beta chains below was sequenced from the same sample in a study of T cell responses to AZD1222 COVID-19 vaccine. This table comes from immunoSEQ multiplex PCR, and its TCRdb copy is limited to in-frame clones, with some not included. The sample carries over 100,000 clones, approximately 90% recorded once. The specimen comprised peripheral blood, sampled 28 days after the second AZD1222 dose. The receptor set was obtained from an adult who received the AZD1222 COVID-19 vaccine.

The chain links TRBV5-1 to TRBJ2-1, with D hard to call. Trimming cost V 3 bases and J 8 bases, with 9 bases left between them. The V gene's germline CDR1 is SGHRS and CDR2 YFSETQ. CDR3 length: 12 amino acids. As DNA, the CDR3 is TGCGCCAGCAGCTCAAACACTGATGAGCAGTTCTTC. Translated: CASSSNTDEQFF.

V and J are TRBV30 and TRBJ1-1; no clear D gene. Germline V gene sequence: CDR1 GTSNPN, CDR2 SVGIG (reference sequence). This CDR3 has 12 residues. Trimming took 3 bases from V and 1 from J, leaving 6 bases between them. The CDR3 region has the DNA TGTGCCTGGAGCCAGCCGAACACTGAAGCTTTCTTT. This encodes CAWSQPNTEAFF.

This rearrangement joins TRBV6-5 to TRBJ1-2; 7 positions match TRBD1. Germline loops: CDR1 MNHEY, CDR2 SVGAGI. Trimming cost V 4 bases and J 8 bases; bases outside gene matches: 10. The CDR3 totals 14 residues. The CDR3 bases are TGTGCCAGCAGTTTCGACAGGGCGATTGGGGGCTACACCTTC. Translated, it gives CASSFDRAIGGYTF.

V is TRBV12-3 or TRBV12-4 and J is TRBJ1-3; no clear D gene. This CDR3 contains 13 residues. Trimming took off 7 bases at V and 4 bases at J, with 11 bases between the two ends. The CDR3 DNA reads TGTGCCAGCATGTTGGGATGGGGAAACACCATATATTTT. Protein sequence: CASMLGWGNTIYF.

V usage is TRBV14 and J usage is TRBJ1-3; D not certain. V lost 4 bases and J lost 0, with 7 bases in between. The CDR3 contains 14 residues. CDR1 is SGHDN and CDR2 is FVKESK in the germline V gene. CDR3 nucleotide sequence: TGTGCCAGCAGCCGGCAGGCCTCTGGAAACACCATATATTTT. Translation: CASSRQASGNTIYF.

The chain joins TRBV7-9 to TRBJ2-7; 7 bases agree with TRBD2. The length of the CDR3 is 15 residues. Per germline, CDR1 SEHNR and CDR2 FQNEAQ (reference sequence). The junction had 10 bases not matched to a gene; V was cut back by 5 bases and J by 3 bases. The CDR3 spells CASSRGEGANYEQYF. CDR3 DNA sequence: TGTGCCAGCAGCCGGGGGGAGGGCGCCAACTACGAGCAGTACTTC.

This rearrangement joins TRBV6-2 or TRBV6-3 to TRBJ1-1; the match to TRBD1 covers 7 bases. Germline V gene sequence: CDR1 MNHEY, CDR2 SVGEGT. V dropped 7 bases and J dropped 4; count of bases not matched to a gene: 12. The CDR3 has 15 amino acids. In DNA, the CDR3 is TGTGCCAGCACCCCCAGGGGGGGAGGGCTCACTGAAGCTTTCTTT. Protein sequence: CASTPRGGGLTEAFF.

In DNA, the CDR3 is TGCGCCAGCAGCTTGGGGACAGAAGGTTCACCCCTCCACTTT. Its translation is CASSLGTEGSPLHF. The chain recombines TRBV5-1 with TRBJ1-6; D perhaps matches TRBD1 (6 bases). With 0 bases removed from V and 9 bases from J, the gap between germline ends came to 10 bases. Germline CDR1 SGHRS, CDR2 YFSETQ. CDR3 length: 14 amino acids.

The chain recombines TRBV7-3 with TRBJ1-3; TRBD1 matches 9 bases. This CDR3 has 15 residues. J gave up 3 bases and V 5 bases, and 5 bases lay outside the gene matches. Germline V lookup: CDR1 SGHTA, CDR2 FQGTGA. DNA of the CDR3: TGTGCCAGCAGCCCCGGGACAGGGAGTGGAAACACCATATATTTT. Translating it yields CASSPGTGSGNTIYF. Full variable domain (rest looked up from reference TRBV7-3 and TRBJ1-3): GAGVSQTPSNKVTEKGKYVELRCDPISGHTALYWYRQSLGQGPEFLIYFQGTGAADDSGLPNDRFFAVRPEGSVSTLKIQRTERGDSAVYLCASSPGTGSGNTIYFGEGSWLTVV.

The CDR3 sequence: CASSNGAPRTEAFF. The CDR3 DNA reads as TGTGCCAGCAGTAATGGGGCTCCGCGGACTGAAGCTTTCTTT. This chain connects TRBV6-5 to TRBJ1-1; D might be TRBD1 (5 bases). The CDR3 is 14 residues long. Germline V CDR1 and CDR2: MNHEY, SVGAGI. Trimming shortened V by 5 bases and J by 5 bases, and 15 bases separated the two germline ends.

This rearrangement joins TRBV19 to TRBJ1-2, with 9 positions matching TRBD1. Germline-derived CDR1 and CDR2 are LNHDA and SQIVND (reference sequence). The CDR3 is made up of 15 amino acids. The V gene end was trimmed by 5 bases and the J gene end by 6 bases; junction bases not matched to a gene: 10. CDR3 DNA sequence: TGTGCCAGTAGTCGGACAGGGGACGAGTGGAATGGCTACACCTTC. Translated: CASSRTGDEWNGYTF.

The gene calls are TRBV12-3 or TRBV12-4 and TRBJ1-2; the D is unclear. The V end lost 1 base, the J end lost 2 bases, and 5 bases lay between the germline ends. The CDR3 length is 13 residues. CDR3 protein: CASSLERNYGYTF. CDR3 bases: TGTGCCAGCAGTTTAGAACGGAACTATGGCTACACCTTC.

The chain is built from TRBV4-3 and TRBJ1-2; D is undetermined. The CDR3 extends over 16 amino acids. V lost 4 bases and J 5 bases, leaving 20 bases between the germline ends. Germline V lookup: CDR1 LGHNA, CDR2 YSLEER. In nucleotides, the CDR3 is TGCGCCAGCAGCCTAACCTCAAGTCGAAACGGTTATGGCTACACCTTC. This encodes CASSLTSSRNGYGYTF.

This clone showed up just a few times. The gene calls are TRBV5-1 and TRBJ1-3, with no clear D. Trimming cost V 0 bases and J 1 base, with 8 bases left between them. The CDR3 loop spans 15 amino acids. In germline, CDR1 is SGHRS, CDR2 YFSETQ. The CDR3 bases are TGCGCCAGCAGCTTGGAGCGGGGTTCTGGAAACACCATATATTTT. Translated: CASSLERGSGNTIYF.

The chain employs TRBV7-3 and TRBJ2-5; the D gene is possibly TRBD2 (7 bases). V was pared by 5 bases and J by 2 bases, with 15 bases between. The germline gives CDR1 SGHTA, CDR2 FQGTGA. The length of the CDR3 is 15 residues. CDR3 sequence (DNA): TGTGCCAGCAGCCCGGCGCGGGGGACACAAGAGACCCAGTACTTC. Translated: CASSPARGTQETQYF.

The chain combines TRBV29-1 with TRBJ1-1, with 7 bases that match TRBD1. The junction had 13 bases not matched to a gene; V was cut back by 7 bases and J by 8 bases. From germline, CDR1 is SQVTM and CDR2 ANQGSEA. CDR3 length equals 13 residues. The CDR3 sequence is CSASDRRGTEAFF. The CDR3 DNA reads as TGCAGCGCCTCGGACAGGAGGGGGACCGAAGCTTTCTTT.

The chain joins TRBV27 to TRBJ1-2; D is possibly TRBD1 (5 bases). Germline-derived CDR1 and CDR2 are MNHEY and SMNVEV (reference sequence). V shed 6 bases and J shed 4 bases, with 9 bases lying between them. The length of the CDR3 is 12 residues. CDR3 in DNA: TGTGCCAGCAGGGCAGGGACCTATGGCTACACCTTC. It translates to CASRAGTYGYTF.

The CDR3 DNA sequence: TGTGCCAGCTCACCCGGGACAGGGGGCGATGGCTACACCTTC. This encodes CASSPGTGGDGYTF. V and J are TRBV18 and TRBJ1-2, with 12 bases that match TRBD1. The CDR3 is made up of 14 amino acids. CDR1 is KGHSH and CDR2 is LQKENI in the germline V gene. The V segment lost 3 bases and the J segment 6 bases; nucleotides outside the gene matches: 2.

This clone was seen just once. The chain couples TRBV23-1 to TRBJ1-1, with 8 nucleotides matching TRBD1. TRBV23-1 is annotated as an ORF whose role is uncertain. Unmatched junction bases numbered 14, after V lost 1 base and J lost 4 bases. The CDR3 consists of 18 residues. The CDR3 region is CASSQLRQGLLSGTEAFF. The CDR3 DNA reads as TGCGCCAGCAGTCAATTAAGACAGGGGCTCTTGAGCGGCACTGAAGCTTTCTTT.

The chain combines TRBV5-6 with TRBJ1-1; D might be TRBD1 (5 bases). Between the trimmed V and J ends, which lost 4 bases and 7 bases, there was a span of 20 bases. Germline CDR1 is SGHDT and CDR2 is YYEEEE. The CDR3 covers 15 residues. Here the CDR3 reads CASSAIPGARIEAFF. In DNA form, the CDR3 reads TGTGCCAGCAGCGCGATCCCCGGGGCGCGCATTGAAGCTTTCTTT.